The clone carrying this T cell receptor (beta chain) was counted ten times or more. Losses at the gene ends were 9 bases for V and 4 bases for J; bases not matched to a gene: 7. Per germline, CDR1 MNHNY and CDR2 SVGAGI (reference sequence). This CDR3 has 13 residues. The record originates from a study of T-cell reconstitution after alpha-beta-depleted transplantation in children. It was with unique molecular identifiers that the TCRbeta library was prepared. TCRdb fed the PCR reads into MiXCR, producing one record per CDR3 protein. Among more than 150,000 distinct CDR3 sequences listed, approximately 6.6% were seen once.

This sequence joins TRBV6-6 and TRBJ1-2; 8 bases are shared with TRBD1. Sample: PBMCs from the stem cell graft donor, taken from the stem cell graft. The sequence derives from a human donor who donated a stem cell graft to a child with Wiskott-Aldrich syndrome. Here the CDR3 DNA reads TGTGCCAGTAACGCGGACAGGGCCTATGGCTACACCTTC. The encoded protein is CASNADRAYGYTF.